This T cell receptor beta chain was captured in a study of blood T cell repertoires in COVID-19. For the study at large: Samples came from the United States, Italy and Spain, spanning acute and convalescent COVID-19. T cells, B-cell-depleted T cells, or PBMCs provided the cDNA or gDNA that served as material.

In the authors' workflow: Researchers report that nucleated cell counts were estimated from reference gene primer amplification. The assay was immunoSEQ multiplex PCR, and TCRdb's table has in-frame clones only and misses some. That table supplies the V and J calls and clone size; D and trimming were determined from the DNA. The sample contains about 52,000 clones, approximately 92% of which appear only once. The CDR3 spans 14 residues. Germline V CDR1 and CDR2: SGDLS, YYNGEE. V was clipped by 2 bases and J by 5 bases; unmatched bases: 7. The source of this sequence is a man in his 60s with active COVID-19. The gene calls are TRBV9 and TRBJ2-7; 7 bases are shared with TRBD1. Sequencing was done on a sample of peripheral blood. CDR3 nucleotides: TGTGCCAGCAGCGTCGACAGGGCCCCCGACGAGCAGTACTTC. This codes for CASSVDRAPDEQYF.